The clone carrying this T cell receptor beta chain was counted a few times. Its antigen is not known. Each sample yielded at least 5 micrograms of PBMC total RNA. Then a second PCR, running roughly 6 to 12 cycles, was carried out with a sample-barcoded 5' primer and a J-beta primer mix. TCRdb reprocessed the 5' RACE reads via MiXCR and lists one record per CDR3 protein. This table has about 1.4 million distinct CDR3 sequences, approximately 59% appearing once. This specimen comes from a study of blood T cells in healthy people across ages. As for the study in general: Using template switching, researchers captured about one barcoded beta molecule for each two T cells. Study results and limitations: Without sorted subsets, naive and antigen-experienced compartments could not be conclusively compared. The percentage of naive T cells correlated strongly with TCR beta diversity.

The CDR3 consists of 15 residues. Trimming cost V 5 bases and J 0 bases, with 12 bases left between them. Germline-derived CDR1 and CDR2 are SGHVS and FNYEAQ. The V and J genes are TRBV7-6 and TRBJ2-3; D is unclear. The clonotype comes from a man aged 18 to 30 in good health. Material for sequencing was blood. The CDR3 is CASSTTDLSTDTQYF. In DNA form, the CDR3 reads TGTGCCAGCAGCACTACCGACCTTAGCACAGATACGCAGTATTTT.